A single sample is the source of the 7 T cell receptor beta chains below, sequenced in a study of CXCR3-negative and CXCR3-positive naive CD8 T cells (dated by TCRdb to between 2017 and 2020). The investigation overall reported the following: TRB CDR3s from CXCR3-positive naive cells showed higher hydrophobicity (lower Kidera factor 4), lower energy, and higher strength and volume indices than CXCR3-negative naive cells.

These receptors' targets are unknown. TCRdb names NextSeq 550 as the instrument used. The Human TCR Profiling Kit (MiLaboratory) was used to prepare UMI-labeled 5' RACE TRB cDNA libraries. TCRdb reprocessed the public reads and reports one entry per CDR3 protein sequence, without DNA. The sample table records over 55,000 distinct CDR3 sequences. The ten largest clones take up around 4.8% of the sample. Specimen: naive CXCR3+ CD8+ T cells from blood. The cell subset or site label corresponds to: CD45RO-CCR7+CD27+CD95- naive CD8+ T cells expressing CXCR3 (TNR3+). Receptor source: a human donor in good health. Some clones in this sample may be carry-over from other donors' samples.

The chain carries TRBV25-1 and TRBJ2-1; no DNA is available, so the TRBD1 call from TCRdb remains unchecked. From germline, CDR1 is MGHDK and CDR2 SYGVNS. The CDR3 extends over 16 amino acids. CDR3 sequence: CASSELGGAGNNEQFF.

The chain recombines TRBV4-1 with TRBJ1-5; TCRdb's assignment of TRBD1 cannot be checked, as there is no DNA. Germline assignment: CDR1 MGHRA and CDR2 YSYEKL. The CDR3 runs 15 residues. Here the CDR3 reads CASSQVGTVNQPQHF.

The chain uses TRBV7-9 and TRBJ2-1. CDR1 SEHNR and CDR2 FQNEAQ come from the germline V gene (reference sequence). The CDR3 has 12 residues. The CDR3 region is CASSSPYNEQFF.

This chain uses TRBV4-3 with TRBJ2-7; the D call from TCRdb, TRBD1, cannot be confirmed without DNA. Germline CDR1 and CDR2: LGHNA and YSLEER. This CDR3 is built from 13 residues. CDR3 amino acids: CASARDSWDEQYF.

The chain uses TRBV6-2 or TRBV6-3 and TRBJ1-1; TCRdb gives TRBD1 as the D gene, but with no DNA this cannot be confirmed. This CDR3 is built from 16 residues. Looked up from germline, CDR1 is MNHEY and CDR2 is SVGEGT. The CDR3 loop reads CASSYALSRGDTEAFF.

V and J are TRBV12-3 or TRBV12-4 and TRBJ2-2. This CDR3 is built from 14 residues. The CDR3 sequence is CASSRESGTGELFF.

V and J are TRBV20-1 and TRBJ2-1; TCRdb designates TRBD1, a call that cannot be tested without DNA. CDR3 length equals 17 residues. Germline V lookup: CDR1 DFQATT, CDR2 SNEGSKA (reference sequence). The chain's CDR3 is CSATPEVGRTVYNEQFF.